This T cell receptor (beta chain) was obtained from a study of OX40 agonist ivuxolimab in advanced cancers. General observations from the study: The study observed clonal expansion of CD4+ and CD8+ blood T cells by week 6 at 0.1 to 3.0 mg/kg. Researchers report that CD8+ T cells had, on average, more expanded clones than CD4+. Antigen targets of the expanded peripheral T cells went undetermined.

Regarding this clone: Its antigen is undetermined.

Only in-frame clones appear in the TCRdb table, and some are missing; sequencing was by immunoSEQ multiplex PCR. The sample contains approximately 47,000 clones, about 88% of which appear only once. Germline V CDR1 and CDR2: LGHNA, YNFKEQ. V lost 3 bases and J lost 4; bases outside the gene matches: 2. This CDR3 is 14 amino acids long. The rearrangement joins TRBV4-2 to TRBJ1-3; 8 bases align to TRBD1. This material consisted of CD4+ or CD8+ T cells sorted from blood, taken in a trial of the OX40 agonist ivuxolimab. The source is an adult with an advanced solid tumor such as melanoma, head and neck, liver or kidney cancer. This chain's CDR3 is CASSQTGEGNTIYF. Written as DNA, the CDR3 is TGTGCCAGCAGCCAGACAGGGGAAGGAAACACCATATATTTT.